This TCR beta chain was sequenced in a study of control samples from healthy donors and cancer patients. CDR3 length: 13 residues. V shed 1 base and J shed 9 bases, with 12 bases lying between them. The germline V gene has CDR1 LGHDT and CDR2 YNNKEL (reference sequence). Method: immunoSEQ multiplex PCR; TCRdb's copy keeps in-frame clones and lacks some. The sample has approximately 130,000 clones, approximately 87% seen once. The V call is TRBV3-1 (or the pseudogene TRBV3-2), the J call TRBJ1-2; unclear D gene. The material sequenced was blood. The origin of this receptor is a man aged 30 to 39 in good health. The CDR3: CASSQGEVVRYTF. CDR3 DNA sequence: TGTGCCAGCAGCCAAGGGGAGGTCGTTCGCTACACCTTC.